A selection of T cell receptor beta chains follows, all from one sample in a study of CD8+ T cells in alopecia areata. Produced via immunoSEQ multiplex PCR; TCRdb's table is partial and in-frame only. The table shows roughly 200,000 clones, with almost 65% occurring only once. The starting material was CD4+ T cells sorted from blood, obtained at week 0. The receptors originated from a human donor with alopecia areata. Each CDR3 is given with its conserved first and last residue.

J gene: TRBJ2-7
V gene: TRBV29-1
CDR3 protein: CSVRQGPYEQYF

J gene: TRBJ1-5
V gene: TRBV6-5
CDR3 protein: CASRRDSNQPQHF

J gene: TRBJ1-1
V gene: TRBV19
CDR3 protein: CASSTSGGREAFF

J gene: TRBJ2-5
V gene: TRBV27
CDR3 protein: CASSSGTRANQETQYF

J gene: TRBJ1-1
V gene: TRBV29-1
CDR3 protein: CSAGTAVNTEAFF

J gene: TRBJ2-5
V gene: TRBV30
CDR3 protein: CAWSGTGEETQYF

J gene: TRBJ2-1
V gene: TRBV7-2
CDR3 protein: CASSLGLAFNNEQFF

J gene: TRBJ2-2
V gene: TRBV30
CDR3 protein: CAWSVRRRGGELFF

J gene: TRBJ2-3
V gene: TRBV20-1
CDR3 protein: CSARQEKGYF

J gene: TRBJ1-2
V gene: TRBV30
CDR3 protein: CASTPGQSDGYTF

J gene: TRBJ1-6
V gene: TRBV7-2
CDR3 protein: CASSTDRQFTLHF

J gene: TRBJ2-1
V gene: TRBV30
CDR3 protein: CAWSVRTGFNEQFF

J gene: TRBJ2-1
V gene: TRBV10-3
CDR3 protein: CAISEPASETPEQFF

J gene: TRBJ2-3
V gene: TRBV29-1
CDR3 protein: CSADGSTQYF

J gene: TRBJ1-6
V gene: TRBV27
CDR3 protein: CASSGQRDRLWNNSPLHF

J gene: TRBJ2-3
V gene: TRBV7-2
CDR3 protein: CASSLLGTTDTQYF

J gene: TRBJ2-7
V gene: TRBV5-1
CDR3 protein: CASSSGLAGTYEQYF

J gene: TRBJ2-6
V gene: TRBV10-2
CDR3 protein: CASRAFSGPGANVLTF

J gene: TRBJ2-1
V gene: TRBV9
CDR3 protein: CASSVGRGPTRNEQFF

J gene: TRBJ1-2
V gene: TRBV11-2
CDR3 protein: CASSLASGQFGYTF

J gene: TRBJ2-1
V gene: TRBV9
CDR3 protein: CASSVAVGGEQFF

J gene: TRBJ2-3
V gene: TRBV30
CDR3 protein: CAWAIGGSTDTQYF

J gene: TRBJ2-7
V gene: TRBV5-1
CDR3 protein: CASSLGRDEQYF

J gene: TRBJ1-5
V gene: TRBV5-6
CDR3 protein: CASSLLGPGGNQPQHF

J gene: TRBJ2-1
V gene: TRBV15
CDR3 protein: CATSTKSYNEQFF

J gene: TRBJ1-2
V gene: TRBV5-1
CDR3 protein: CASSLTGELGYTF

J gene: TRBJ1-1
V gene: TRBV29-1
CDR3 protein: CSVSLGVPEAFF

J gene: TRBJ2-2
V gene: TRBV5-6
CDR3 protein: CASSLGRGELFF

J gene: TRBJ2-7
V gene: TRBV27
CDR3 protein: CASTLRYEQYF